This is a list of T cell receptor beta chains from one sample in a study of control samples from healthy donors and cancer patients. Repertoires were generated with immunoSEQ multiplex PCR, while TCRdb's copy carries only in-frame clones and drops some. Of about 120,000 clones in the sample, just under 90% were seen once. Sequencing was carried out using blood. These receptors all come from a man aged 25 to 45 in good health. Each CDR3 is given with its conserved first and last residue. D genes are given only for firm matches. Part of the rows lack a size; the others show once, few, many or a class for expanded clones.

j_call d_call cdr3_length clone_size v_call cdr3_nt cdr3_aa
TRBJ1-2 NA 14 NA TRBV5-8 TGTGCCAGCAGCTTACGGACCTTCCTCTATGGCTACACCTTC CASSLRTFLYGYTF
TRBJ1-1 NA 13 NA TRBV12-3/TRBV12-4 TGTGCCAGCACTCCCGACGGGAACACTGAAGCTTTCTTT CASTPDGNTEAFF
TRBJ2-7 NA 12 NA TRBV11-3 TGTGCCAGCAAGGGCGGTAGCTACGAGCAGTACTTC CASKGGSYEQYF
TRBJ2-3 NA 13 NA TRBV3-1/TRBV3-2 TGTGCCAGCAGCCAAGGGGGAAGCGATACGCAGTATTTT CASSQGGSDTQYF
TRBJ1-2 TRBD1 13 NA TRBV15 TGTGCCACCAGGAGGACAGGGGGCGATGGCTACACCTTC CATRRTGGDGYTF
TRBJ1-4 NA 15 NA TRBV7-2 TGTGCCAGCAGCTTACAAGTGGCAGGAGGAGAAAAACTGTTTTTT CASSLQVAGGEKLFF
TRBJ2-3 TRBD2 16 NA TRBV5-1 TGCGCCAGCAGGTCTTCCCTAGCGGGGGTGACAGATACGCAGTATTTT CASRSSLAGVTDTQYF
TRBJ1-1 NA 15 NA TRBV6-5 TGTGCCAGCAGTTACGAGACAGGTATTGGCACTGAAGCTTTCTTT CASSYETGIGTEAFF
TRBJ1-6 NA 15 once TRBV30 TGTGCCTGGAGTTACCGGGACGGAATCAATTCACCCCTCCACTTT CAWSYRDGINSPLHF
TRBJ1-2 NA 15 NA TRBV28 TGTGCCAGCAGTTTACCGACAGGAAAATACTATGGCTACACCTTC CASSLPTGKYYGYTF
TRBJ1-5 NA 14 once TRBV27 TGTGCCAGCAGTCTACGACAGGTGGGTCAGCCCCAGCATTTT CASSLRQVGQPQHF
TRBJ2-4 NA 13 NA TRBV18 TGTGCCAGCTCACCGAGAGCCAAAAACATTCAGTACTTC CASSPRAKNIQYF
TRBJ1-1 NA 11 NA TRBV20-1 TGCAGTGGAACAGCTTTAACTGAAGCTTTCTTT CSGTALTEAFF
TRBJ1-1 NA 16 NA TRBV12-5 TGTGCTAGTGGTTTGGTGGGGGTAGGGCCGAACACTGAAGCTTTCTTT CASGLVGVGPNTEAFF
TRBJ1-3 NA 14 NA TRBV3-1/TRBV3-2 TGTGCCAGCAGCCAGGTTAACTCTGGAAACACCATATATTTT CASSQVNSGNTIYF
TRBJ2-2 NA 15 NA TRBV11-2 TGTGCCAGCAGCGGGAGGCCACGAACAACCGGGGAGCTGTTTTTT CASSGRPRTTGELFF
TRBJ1-1 NA 13 few TRBV25-1 TGTGCCAGCAGGCCCCAGGGACACACTGAAGCTTTCTTT CASRPQGHTEAFF
TRBJ2-1 NA 14 NA TRBV19 TGTGCCAGTAGTATAGGGGAGGGGGGGAATGAGCAGTTCTTC CASSIGEGGNEQFF
TRBJ2-5 TRBD1 15 NA TRBV7-8 TGTGCCAGCAGCTTAGCTCCAGGGGGACAAGAGACCCAGTACTTC CASSLAPGGQETQYF
TRBJ1-1 TRBD1 13 NA TRBV6-5 TGTGCCAGCAAAGACAGGGGGAAGGCTGAAGCTTTCTTT CASKDRGKAEAFF
TRBJ2-6 NA 15 NA TRBV2 TGTGCCAGCAGTGATCTAGCGTCCTGGGCCAACGTCCTGACTTTC CASSDLASWANVLTF
TRBJ1-5 NA 15 NA TRBV6-1 TGTGCCAGCAGTGAAGCGGAAGGTGCGGGGCAGCCCCAGCATTTT CASSEAEGAGQPQHF
TRBJ2-7 TRBD2 15 NA TRBV6-5 TGTGCCAGCAGTTACGTAGCGGGGGGGGACTACGAGCAGTACTTC CASSYVAGGDYEQYF
TRBJ2-5 NA 13 NA TRBV6-5 TGTGCCAGCAGTCCCGGGACCGAAGAGACCCAGTACTTC CASSPGTEETQYF
TRBJ2-3 NA 14 NA TRBV7-3 TGTGCCAGCAGCTTGGGCTCGCCGGGCGATACGCAGTATTTT CASSLGSPGDTQYF
TRBJ1-4 NA 14 NA TRBV11-2 TGTGCCAGCAGTTCGACAGGTAGACCTGAAAAACTGTTTTTT CASSSTGRPEKLFF
TRBJ2-3 NA 12 NA TRBV3-1/TRBV3-2 TGTGCCAGCAGCCAAAATATAGATACGCAGTATTTT CASSQNIDTQYF
TRBJ1-6 NA 13 NA TRBV19 TGTGCCACCGGGGACGTTGTGAATTCACCCCTCCACTTT CATGDVVNSPLHF
TRBJ2-1 NA 13 many TRBV5-5 TGTGCCAGCAGCTTCGACAGCTACAATGAGCAGTTCTTC CASSFDSYNEQFF
TRBJ2-5 NA 13 NA TRBV7-3 TGTGCCAGCAGCTCGGGGGCCCAAGAGACCCAGTACTTC CASSSGAQETQYF
TRBJ2-7 TRBD1 13 once TRBV5-1 TGCGCCAGCAGCTTGGACAGGGGGCGCGAGCAGTACTTC CASSLDRGREQYF
TRBJ2-1 TRBD1 16 NA TRBV7-2 TGTGCCAGCAGCATACGGACAGGGGGCATGGGCAATGAGCAGTTCTTC CASSIRTGGMGNEQFF
TRBJ2-3 NA 11 NA TRBV6-4 TGTGCCAGCCGACATACAGATACGCAGTATTTT CASRHTDTQYF
TRBJ2-5 NA 10 many TRBV30 TGTGCCTCTGGGGAAGAGACCCAGTACTTC CASGEETQYF
TRBJ2-1 NA 16 NA TRBV6-1 TGTGCCAGCAGTGAAGACGTCCAAAACAGGTACAATGAGCAGTTCTTC CASSEDVQNRYNEQFF
TRBJ2-1 TRBD1 16 NA TRBV30 TGTGCCTGGAGTGGAGTAGGGACAGGGGGCTGGAATGAGCAGTTCTTC CAWSGVGTGGWNEQFF
TRBJ1-1 NA 15 NA TRBV10-3 TGTGCCATCAGTGAGTCGACGAGCGGTGTACCTGAAGCTTTCTTT CAISESTSGVPEAFF
TRBJ1-1 NA 14 NA TRBV9 TGTGCCAGCAGCGTACGGGCGATGAACACTGAAGCTTTCTTT CASSVRAMNTEAFF
TRBJ2-1 NA 12 NA TRBV18 TGTGCCAGCTCACCACCGGGAGGAGAGCAGTTCTTC CASSPPGGEQFF
TRBJ2-2 NA 14 NA TRBV6-5 TGTGCCAGCTCGCTAGCAGAGAACACCGGGGAGCTGTTTTTT CASSLAENTGELFF
TRBJ1-3 NA 13 NA TRBV14 TGTGCCAGCAGCCATTACCCCGGAAACACCATATATTTT CASSHYPGNTIYF
TRBJ2-7 NA 17 NA TRBV19 TGTGCCAGTAGTATAGACGGGGTTGGGGCATATACCTACGAGCAGTACTTC CASSIDGVGAYTYEQYF
TRBJ1-2 NA 11 NA TRBV29-1 TGCAGCGTTGAAGAACCATATGGCTACACCTTC CSVEEPYGYTF
TRBJ1-2 TRBD1 16 once TRBV14 TGTGCCAGCAGCCCATTAAACAGGGGGCTTGGGGCTGGCTACACCTTC CASSPLNRGLGAGYTF
TRBJ2-7 TRBD1 15 NA TRBV27 TGTGCCAGCAGTTTGGGGACAGGGAATATGTACGAGCAGTACTTC CASSLGTGNMYEQYF
TRBJ2-2 NA 15 once TRBV7-3 TGTGCCAGCAGCTCTCGTACAGGGTCCACCGGGGAGCTGTTTTTT CASSSRTGSTGELFF
TRBJ2-3 NA 16 NA TRBV30 TGTGCCTGGAGTGTAGGTAGCAGGCCGAGCACAGATACGCAGTATTTT CAWSVGSRPSTDTQYF
TRBJ2-7 NA 15 NA TRBV9 TGTGCCAGCAGCGTAGAAGTAGCCGACTCCTACGAGCAGTACTTC CASSVEVADSYEQYF
TRBJ1-3 NA 12 NA TRBV3-1/TRBV3-2 TGTGCCAGCAGCCTCCCTGGAAACACCATATATTTT CASSLPGNTIYF
TRBJ1-1 NA 14 once TRBV9 TGTGCCAGCAGCGTAGGGGCTTATAACACTGAAGCTTTCTTT CASSVGAYNTEAFF
TRBJ1-1 NA 13 NA TRBV7-9 TGTGCCAGCAGGGAAGCAGGGAGGACTGAAGCTTTCTTT CASREAGRTEAFF
TRBJ2-6 NA 16 NA TRBV25-1 TGTGCCAGCAGTCCCCCTCAGGACTCTGGGGCCAACGTCCTGACTTTC CASSPPQDSGANVLTF
TRBJ1-1 TRBD1 15 NA TRBV24-1 TGTGCCACCAGTGACGATACGACAGGGAGCACTGAAGCTTTCTTT CATSDDTTGSTEAFF
TRBJ2-3 NA 11 NA TRBV5-3 TGTGCCAGAAGCAGGCAGAGGGAGGAGTATTTT CARSRQREEYF
TRBJ1-1 NA 13 NA TRBV29-1 TGCAGCGTCTCGCAGGGGACGAACACTGAAGCTTTCTTT CSVSQGTNTEAFF
TRBJ2-2 NA 15 NA TRBV19 TGTGCCAGTAGTATAGGAGGGACGGCTGCTGGGGAGCTGTTTTTT CASSIGGTAAGELFF
TRBJ2-2 TRBD1 15 NA TRBV2 TGTGCCAGCAGTGAAGTTCCAGGGGGCCTCGGGGAGCTGTTTTTT CASSEVPGGLGELFF